Presented here are 28 T cell receptor beta chains from one specimen sequenced in a study of identical twins. TCRdb reprocessed the 5' RACE reads with MiXCR, giving one entry per CDR3 protein. The sample has 430,000 or so distinct CDR3 sequences; 24% are singletons. These data are also associated with another study on T cells expressing NK-cell markers.

Sequenced input: CD4+ T cells sorted from blood. The origin of the receptors is a young woman in good health.

This chain joins TRBV2 and TRBJ2-5, with D unclear. Germline CDR1 reads SNHLY; CDR2 reads FYNNEI. The CDR3 runs 12 residues. V gave up 6 bases and J gave up 5 bases, with 10 bases separating them. This CDR3 reads CASRGLEETQYF. For the CDR3, the DNA is TGTGCCAGCAGGGGGTTGGAGGAGACCCAGTACTTC.

The V and J genes are TRBV2 and TRBJ1-1; no clear D. Germline loops: CDR1 SNHLY, CDR2 FYNNEI. Trimming left V 8 bases short and J 4 bases short, with 8 bases between. The CDR3 contains 11 residues. CDR3 coding DNA: TGTGCCAGCGCTCTTCTCACTGAAGCTTTCTTT. Residues: CASALLTEAFF.

This chain connects TRBV3-1 to TRBJ2-1; 7 bases fit TRBD2. The ends lost 1 base at V and 15 bases at J; junction bases unmatched: 9. The CDR3 loop spans 13 amino acids. Germline CDR1 reads LGHDT; CDR2 reads YNNKEL (reference sequence). In DNA form, the CDR3 reads TGTGCCAGCAGCCAAGGAGGTGGGCGGGAGACGTTCTTC. This translates into CASSQGGGRETFF.

A few counts support this clonotype. This chain uses TRBV10-2 with TRBJ2-3; 10 bases map to TRBD2. CDR1 and CDR2 from the germline V gene are WSHSY and SAAADI. The V segment lost 8 bases and the J segment 4 bases; nucleotides outside the gene matches: 6. This CDR3 has 14 residues. CDR3 coding DNA: TGCGCCAGCCGGAGCGGGGGGGCGTCAGATACGCAGTATTTT. Its protein product is CASRSGGASDTQYF.

The chain couples TRBV5-1 to TRBJ1-3; D is unresolved. Germline loops: CDR1 SGHRS, CDR2 YFSETQ. CDR3 length equals 14 residues. Trimming stripped 4 bases from V and 0 bases from J, with 8 bases between. CDR3 sequence: CASSAVSSGNTIYF. The CDR3 region has the DNA TGCGCCAGCAGCGCGGTAAGCTCTGGAAACACCATATATTTT.

This clonotype was counted between two and nine times. The rearrangement links TRBV10-2 to TRBJ1-2; TRBD1 agrees at 9 bases. Per germline, CDR1 WSHSY and CDR2 SAAADI. V was pared by 6 bases and J by 7 bases, with 6 bases of the junction left unmatched. The CDR3 has 13 residues. As DNA, the CDR3 is TGCGCCAGCAGGAGCGGGACAGGGAGTGGCTACACCTTC. Translated, it gives CASRSGTGSGYTF.

The chain employs TRBV12-3 or TRBV12-4 and TRBJ1-6, with no clear D. The CDR3 has 13 amino acids. The germline V and J ends were trimmed by 3 bases and 11 bases, with 11 bases remaining between them. CDR3 protein: CASSLATSAPLHF. Written as DNA, the CDR3 is TGTGCCAGCAGTTTGGCAACTTCGGCACCCCTCCACTTT.

This clonotype was seen a few times. V gene TRBV7-3 combines with J gene TRBJ2-3; D unresolved. CDR3 length: 13 residues. The ends were cut back, 5 bases at V and 2 bases at J, with 8 bases in the middle. Germline CDR1 and CDR2: SGHTA and FQGTGA. The CDR3 nucleotides read TGTGCCAGCAGCCTGATGAACACAGATACGCAGTATTTT. This encodes CASSLMNTDTQYF.

V is TRBV10-3 and J is TRBJ1-6; a weak D match, TRBD1 (5 bases). Germline CDR1 ENHRY, CDR2 SYGVKD. The V and J ends lost 0 bases and 5 bases respectively, with 11 bases between them. The CDR3 sequence is 16 residues long. The CDR3 is CAISESRGVNNSPLHF. The CDR3 DNA follows: TGTGCCATCAGTGAGTCTAGGGGTGTGAATAATTCACCCCTCCACTTT.

The chain combines TRBV2 with TRBJ1-2; D is possibly TRBD1 (5 bases). V was pared by 8 bases and J by 4 bases, with 14 bases between. The CDR3 loop spans 13 amino acids. Germline V gives CDR1 SNHLY, CDR2 FYNNEI. Written as DNA, the CDR3 is TGTGCCAGCGTCCAAGGGGAGGGCTATGGCTACACCTTC. Amino acid sequence: CASVQGEGYGYTF.

The chain employs TRBV11-2 and TRBJ2-1; no reliable D call. The V and J ends lost 1 base and 5 bases respectively, with 15 bases between them. Germline V gene lookup returns CDR1 SGHAT and CDR2 FQNNGV. CDR3 length: 16 amino acids. The CDR3 loop is CASSLGGNPKNNEQFF. CDR3 in DNA: TGTGCCAGCAGCTTAGGAGGTAACCCCAAGAACAATGAGCAGTTCTTC. Filled out from reference TRBV11-2 and TRBJ2-1, the complete variable domain reads EAGVAQSPRYKIIEKRQSVAFWCNPISGHATLYWYQQILGQGPKLLIQFQNNGVVDDSQLPKDRFSAERLKGVDSTLKIQPAKLEDSAVYLCASSLGGNPKNNEQFFGPGTRLTVL.

The chain joins TRBV2 to TRBJ1-1, with a weak D call TRBD1 (5 bases). The CDR3 has 14 residues. Trimming removed 6 bases at V and 6 bases at J, with 17 bases between. Germline CDR1 and CDR2: SNHLY and FYNNEI. The CDR3 region has the DNA TGTGCCAGCAGGTTTCTCCAGGGTGTCCCTGAAGCTTTCTTT. As protein: CASRFLQGVPEAFF.

The CDR3 here is CASSLDWYGSQETQYF. In nucleotides, the CDR3 is TGTGCCAGCAGCTTAGATTGGTACGGGTCCCAAGAGACCCAGTACTTC. V is TRBV11-2 and J is TRBJ2-5; D gene unclear. CDR3 length: 16 residues. V was cut by 0 bases and J by 1 base, with 12 bases left in between. Germline V gene sequence: CDR1 SGHAT, CDR2 FQNNGV.

The chain has TRBV7-2 and TRBJ2-7; tentatively, D is TRBD1 (6 bases). The CDR3 runs to 14 residues. V was trimmed by 6 bases and J by 2 bases, leaving 14 bases between them. Germline CDR1 and CDR2: SGHTA and FQGNSA. CDR3 in amino acids: CASRPTGSTYEQYF. The CDR3 nucleotides are TGTGCCAGCAGACCAACAGGGTCCACCTACGAGCAGTACTTC.

In its sample, this clonotype was seen a few times. This sequence joins TRBV29-1 and TRBJ2-5, with 10 nucleotides matching TRBD2. CDR1 is SQVTM, CDR2 ANQGSEA, per germline. This CDR3 contains 14 residues. Trimming cost V 7 bases and J 5 bases; bases outside gene matches: 10. The CDR3 sequence is CSAKAGGDGETQYF. For the CDR3, the DNA is TGCAGCGCCAAAGCGGGAGGGGATGGGGAGACCCAGTACTTC.

This clonotype was seen only a few times. The V and J genes are TRBV27 and TRBJ2-7; TRBD2 matches 13 bases. This CDR3 comprises 15 residues. Per germline, CDR1 MNHEY and CDR2 SMNVEV (reference sequence). With 5 bases clipped from V and 3 bases from J, the junction kept 4 bases outside the gene matches. CDR3 in amino acids: CASSPRTSGSYEQYF. The CDR3 bases are TGTGCCAGCAGTCCTAGGACTAGCGGGAGCTACGAGCAGTACTTC.

This chain links TRBV20-1 with TRBJ2-3; 8 nucleotides align to TRBD1. Germline CDR1 DFQATT, CDR2 SNEGSKA (reference sequence). CDR3 size: 14 residues. With 5 bases clipped from V and 1 base from J, the junction kept 5 bases outside the gene matches. In DNA form, the CDR3 reads TGCAGTGCTGAACAGGGGGAGGGCACAGATACGCAGTATTTT. Amino acids: CSAEQGEGTDTQYF.

This clonotype was counted only a few times. The CDR3 reads CASSRAGTENYEQYF. The CDR3, as DNA: TGCGCCAGCAGCAGGGCCGGGACAGAGAATTACGAGCAGTACTTC. This chain joins TRBV5-1 and TRBJ2-7; 7 nucleotides match TRBD1. This CDR3 region has 15 residues. Unmatched junction bases numbered 11, after V lost 4 bases and J lost 4 bases. CDR1 and CDR2 from the germline V gene are SGHRS and YFSETQ.

The chain carries TRBV5-6 and TRBJ2-5; a weak D match, TRBD1 (5 bases). Trimming removed 3 bases from V and 5 bases from J, with 14 bases in between. This CDR3 region has 14 residues. Germline V CDR1 and CDR2: SGHDT, YYEEEE. CDR3 nucleotide sequence: TGTGCCAGCAGCTCGTTATCCTACAGGGAGACCCAGTACTTC. Translating it yields CASSSLSYRETQYF.

V and J are TRBV29-1 and TRBJ1-1, with D unresolved. V dropped 5 bases and J dropped 4 bases, with 11 bases sitting between them. Germline assignment: CDR1 SQVTM and CDR2 ANQGSEA. The CDR3 totals 12 residues. The CDR3 sequence: CSVMGFFTEAFF. The CDR3 DNA reads as TGCAGCGTTATGGGGTTCTTCACTGAAGCTTTCTTT.

The chain is built from TRBV11-1 and TRBJ2-6, with TRBD1 as a possible D gene (6 bases). This CDR3 region has 20 residues. Trimming left V 3 bases short and J 0 bases short, with 21 bases between. Germline V gives CDR1 SGHAT, CDR2 FQDESV (reference sequence). The CDR3 reads CASSFLTPDSKLSGANVLTF. In nucleotides, the CDR3 is TGTGCCAGCAGCTTCCTTACACCGGACAGTAAGCTCTCTGGGGCCAACGTCCTGACTTTC.

The rearrangement joins TRBV6-1 to TRBJ2-3; the D is unclear. The CDR3 has 14 residues. Germline V gives CDR1 MNHNS, CDR2 SASEGT. The V end was cut by 7 bases, the J end by 2 bases, with 13 bases between. This CDR3 is CASKRSTLTDTQYF. DNA of the CDR3: TGTGCCAGCAAGCGTTCGACCCTCACAGATACGCAGTATTTT.

This clonotype was counted only a few times. The chain links TRBV5-1 to TRBJ2-3, with D possibly being TRBD1 (5 bases). The CDR3 extends over 12 amino acids. The V end lost 4 bases, the J end lost 3 bases, and 6 bases lay between the germline ends. Germline V lookup: CDR1 SGHRS, CDR2 YFSETQ. In nucleotides, the CDR3 is TGCGCCAGCAGCGGACAAACAGATACGCAGTATTTT. Translating it yields CASSGQTDTQYF.

Details on this clonotype: A read error may explain this, as a much larger clone is one base away. This chain uses TRBV12-3 or TRBV12-4 with TRBJ2-3; maybe TRBD2 (8 bases). The CDR3 totals 17 residues. The germline V and J ends were trimmed by 5 bases and 6 bases, with 24 bases remaining between them. The CDR3 DNA reads as TGTGCCAGCAGTCGATCGTCAGGGGGACTAGTATTGGATACGCAGTATTTT. Its protein is CASSRSSGGLVLDTQYF.

The chain uses TRBV4-3 and TRBJ2-5; tentative D call: TRBD2 (5 bases). The CDR3 is 13 residues long. The germline CDR1 and CDR2 sequences are LGHNA and YSLEER. V was trimmed by 1 base and J by 3 bases, leaving 6 bases between them. CDR3 nucleotide sequence: TGCGCCAGCAGCCAAGCCGGGGAAGAGACCCAGTACTTC. Translating it yields CASSQAGEETQYF.

This clonotype was observed a few times. V usage is TRBV7-9 and J usage is TRBJ2-3, with D perhaps matching TRBD2 (5 bases). The CDR3 runs to 15 residues. Germline loops: CDR1 SEHNR, CDR2 FQNEAQ (reference sequence). The ends were cut back, 6 bases at V and 2 bases at J, with 15 bases in the middle. DNA for the CDR3: TGTGCCAGCAGACCAAGGACTTCCCACACAGATACGCAGTATTTT. Translated: CASRPRTSHTDTQYF.

This clonotype was seen a few times. The V gene is TRBV20-1, the J gene TRBJ2-1, with D uncertain. The CDR3 totals 14 residues. Per germline, CDR1 DFQATT and CDR2 SNEGSKA (reference sequence). V lost 4 bases, J lost 0 bases, and 10 bases lay in between. The CDR3, as DNA: TGCAGTGCTAATAAGGTGAGCTCCTACAATGAGCAGTTCTTC. Encoded protein: CSANKVSSYNEQFF.

CDR3 sequence (DNA): TGTGCCAGCAGCCCCGGACTAGCGGGGGATAAGGAGACCCAGTACTTC. Its protein is CASSPGLAGDKETQYF. The chain carries TRBV7-9 and TRBJ2-5, with 13 positions matching TRBD2. V dropped 5 bases and J dropped 5; count of bases not matched to a gene: 8. This CDR3 is 16 amino acids long. Looked up from germline, CDR1 is SEHNR and CDR2 is FQNEAQ (reference sequence).